The source of this TCR beta chain is a study of CD8 T cells in Susac syndrome (dated by TCRdb to between 2018 and 2020). For the wider study: Repertoire sequencing was used to test whether CD8+ T cell activation and differentiation in Susac syndrome was antigen driven.

RNA was extracted with the RNeasy kit and 0.5 to 1 ug was reverse transcribed using random hexamers. TCR beta CDR3 regions were amplified with the immunoSEQ multiplex PCR assay covering 54 Vbeta and 13 Jbeta segments. PCR amplification bias was corrected by using a synthetic template baseline for primer optimization and computational correction. Concerning the study's data processing: Reads were annotated to V, D and J genes according to IMGT and were analyzed with immunoSEQ Analyzer, with only productive sequences retained. To calculate clonality, Shannon entropy was normalized by log2 of the number of productive unique sequences and then subtracted from one. Public and private clones were assessed among the 100 most prevalent clones of each patient and control. Clones were defined as Susac-specific if absent from the healthy and MS cohorts, from 900 to 1,200 published viral clones and from other ImmuneACCESS disease sequences. TCRdb reanalyzed the raw reads on its own, using fastp at Q25 for trimming and MiXCR for clone calling, and kept in-frame beta chains. Rows with one shared CDR3 protein collapse into an entry with the most common genes and DNA. These V and J calls rely on TCRdb rather than the paper's analysis. The sample includes more than 90,000 distinct CDR3 sequences, with 85% to 95% observed a single time. The ten largest clonotypes hold 0.093% of the sample.

From its cysteine to its phenylalanine, the CDR3 spans 15 amino acids. Kept here is only the CDR3 DNA, which spans 45 bases and is read in frame from base 1. V trim: 4 bases; J trim: 6 bases; unmatched bases: 1. Reading the germline V gene gives CDR1 SGHTA and CDR2 FQGNSA. What the work shows at the level of the full study, not this receptor alone: The study acknowledged that relatively few individuals were included in the TCR sequencing and HLA analysis.

In the case of this clonotype: The antigen this receptor binds is unknown. The record has no base qualities; no much larger clone is one base away.

High-throughput TCR beta sequencing profiled peripheral blood CD8+ and CD4+ T cells from healthy donors, Susac syndrome patients and multiple sclerosis patients. The multiple sclerosis controls were treatment-naive patients whose relapsing-remitting disease, either stable or active, fulfilled the revised McDonald criteria. CD8+ TEMRA cells were enriched by FACS, while bulk CD8+ and CD4+ T cells were purified by magnetic negative isolation. Blood was drawn into EDTA tubes, processed within 24 hours, and PBMCs were isolated by density gradient centrifugation. PBMCs intended for TCR sequencing were cryopreserved in liquid nitrogen and thawed later in a water bath at 37 degrees C. The sorted or isolated CD4+, CD8+ and CD8+ TEMRA cells had a purity of 90% or higher.

What was sequenced was CD4+ T cells from PBMCs. The receptor chain draws on TRBV7-2 and TRBJ1-6, with TRBD1 identical over 12 junction bases. The sequence was obtained from a human donor with multiple sclerosis. CDR3 region: CASSWGQGANSPLHF. The bases read TGTGCCAGCAGCTGGGGACAGGGGGCTAATTCACCCCTCCACTTT.